Given below is one T cell receptor beta chain in context. Its target is unknown. Per germline, CDR1 SGHTA and CDR2 FQGNSA. Trimming cost V 4 bases and J 8 bases, with 20 bases left between them. The CDR3 loop spans 15 amino acids. This specimen comes from a study of T cell responses to AZD1222 COVID-19 vaccine. Study observations and caveats: The reported proportion of spike-specific TCRs targeting unmutated variant regions was nearly half. White British ancestry dominated among donors, who included more females, and clonal diversity was possibly underestimated.

The repertoire was sequenced with immunoSEQ multiplex PCR; TCRdb's copy has only in-frame clones and lacks some. The repertoire consists of about 110,000 clones, with less than 90% occurring once and the leading ten covering roughly a tenth. The specimen comprised peripheral blood, sampled on day 0 of AZD1222 vaccination. The rearrangement joins TRBV7-2 to TRBJ1-2; D remains unclear. The TCR comes from an adult in good health. This CDR3 is CASSSHRGEGTGYTF. The CDR3 DNA reads TGTGCCAGCAGCTCCCATCGTGGGGAAGGTACCGGCTACACCTTC. Full variable domain (rest looked up from reference TRBV7-2 and TRBJ1-2): GAGVSQSPSNKVTEKGKDVELRCDPISGHTALYWYRQSLGQGLEFLIYFQGNSAPDKSGLPSDRFSAERTGGSVSTLTIQRTQQEDSAVYLCASSSHRGEGTGYTFGSGTRLTVV.